These 16 T cell receptor beta chains were sequenced from one sample in a study of control samples from healthy donors and cancer patients. The data were produced by immunoSEQ multiplex PCR, yet TCRdb's version contains in-frame clones alone and is incomplete. This sample has around 140,000 clones, with 75% to 95% found just once. The sequenced material came from blood. These receptors all stem from a man aged 25-45 years in good health.

This chain joins TRBV4-2 and TRBJ1-2, with D perhaps TRBD1 (5 bases). The CDR3 contains 17 residues. From germline, CDR1 is LGHNA and CDR2 YNFKEQ. Trimming stripped 2 bases from V and 0 bases from J, with 16 bases between. The CDR3 sequence is CASSQSDISPSNYGYTF. CDR3 in DNA: TGTGCCAGCAGCCAATCGGACATAAGCCCCTCTAACTATGGCTACACCTTC.

The chain carries TRBV9 and TRBJ2-3; 8 nucleotides agree with TRBD2. With V trimmed by 2 bases and J by 4 bases, 9 bases remained unmatched. The germline V gene has CDR1 SGDLS and CDR2 YYNGEE. The CDR3 spans 16 residues. The CDR3: CASSVGNGGAPDTQYF. The DNA of the CDR3 is TGTGCCAGCAGCGTGGGTAACGGGGGGGCCCCAGATACGCAGTATTTT.

This clone was observed a few times. The CDR3, as DNA: TGTGCCAGCAGGCTAAGAACGGGGGTTTACGAGCAGTACTTC. Translating it yields CASRLRTGVYEQYF. J is TRBJ2-7 and V is TRBV2, with D possibly TRBD2 on 6 matching bases. The germline V gene has CDR1 SNHLY and CDR2 FYNNEI. This CDR3 is 14 amino acids long. The V and J ends lost 6 bases and 4 bases respectively, with 16 bases between them. The full variable domain, its missing parts supplied by reference TRBV2 and TRBJ2-7, is EPEVTQTPSHQVTQMGQEVILRCVPISNHLYFYWYRQILGQKVEFLVSFYNNEISEKSEIFDDQFSVERPDGSNFTLKIRSTKLEDSAMYFCASRLRTGVYEQYFGPGTRLTVT.

This clone is medium-sized in the sample. J is TRBJ1-2 and V is TRBV5-1, with D perhaps TRBD1 (5 bases). The CDR3 sequence is 14 residues long. The ends were cut back, 0 bases at V and 1 base at J, with 7 bases in the middle. The V gene's germline CDR1 is SGHRS and CDR2 YFSETQ. The CDR3 sequence: CASSLGRGNYGYTF. The CDR3 DNA sequence: TGCGCCAGCAGCTTGGGGAGGGGTAACTATGGCTACACCTTC.

Here the CDR3 DNA reads TGTGCCAGCAGCCTACAGGGTAACCAAGAGACCCAGTACTTC. It specifies CASSLQGNQETQYF. This rearrangement joins TRBV7-9 to TRBJ2-5; a possible D gene is TRBD1 (6 bases). Per the germline V gene, CDR1 is SEHNR and CDR2 is FQNEAQ (reference sequence). CDR3 length equals 14 residues. V lost 5 bases and J lost 0, with 10 bases in between.

J is TRBJ2-1 and V is TRBV28, with 9 positions matching TRBD2. The V gene end was trimmed by 3 bases and the J gene end by 6 bases; junction bases not matched to a gene: 9. The germline V gene encodes CDR1 MDHEN and CDR2 SYDVKM. This CDR3 is built from 16 residues. CDR3 in amino acids: CASSFVGTSLINEQFF. CDR3 in DNA: TGTGCCAGCAGTTTCGTCGGGACTAGCTTAATCAATGAGCAGTTCTTC.

The V call is TRBV4-1, the J call TRBJ1-5; D remains ambiguous. Per the germline V gene, CDR1 is MGHRA and CDR2 is YSYEKL. Trimming cost V 1 base and J 4 bases, with 5 bases left between them. This CDR3 is built from 13 residues. CDR3 region: CASSQAPNQPQHF. The CDR3 DNA sequence: TGCGCCAGCAGCCAAGCCCCAAATCAGCCCCAGCATTTT.

This clone was seen just once. The chain carries TRBV5-5 and TRBJ1-3; the D is unclear. Between the trimmed V and J ends, which lost 4 bases and 2 bases, there was a span of 10 bases. The CDR3 covers 14 residues. Germline assignment: CDR1 SGHKS and CDR2 YYEKEE (reference sequence). The CDR3 is CASSRAGTGNTIYF. The CDR3 DNA follows: TGTGCCAGCAGCCGGGCGGGGACTGGAAACACCATATATTTT.

As for this clone: Other DNA sequences in this specimen translate into the identical CDR3. The chain links TRBV5-4 to TRBJ1-3, with 9 bases lining up with TRBD1. The V gene end was trimmed by 1 base and the J gene end by 4 bases; junction bases not matched to a gene: 6. The CDR3 extends over 16 amino acids. Germline-derived CDR1 and CDR2 are SGHNT and YYREEE (reference sequence). The CDR3 DNA follows: TGTGCCAGCAGCTTGCGAACAGGGGGCGGCGGAAACACCATATATTTT. Translating it yields CASSLRTGGGGNTIYF.

The CDR3 DNA reads as TGTGCCGAAAACACTGAAGCTTTCTTT. Translated: CAENTEAFF. This sequence joins TRBV19 and TRBJ1-1; D not certain. This CDR3 is 9 amino acids long. Trimming removed 11 bases from V and 2 bases from J, with 3 bases in between. CDR1 and CDR2 (germline): LNHDA, SQIVND (reference sequence).

The V gene is TRBV9, the J gene TRBJ1-1, with TRBD1 matching 8 bases. Germline V gene data show CDR1 as SGDLS and CDR2 as YYNGEE. The CDR3 is 13 amino acids. With 4 bases clipped from V and 4 bases from J, the junction kept 3 bases outside the gene matches. CDR3 nucleotide sequence: TGTGCCAGCAGCCCGGACAGGGCCACTGAAGCTTTCTTT. Its translation is CASSPDRATEAFF.

The V gene is TRBV4-1, the J gene TRBJ1-3, with TRBD1 as a possible D gene (6 bases). The CDR3 contains 19 residues. V gave up 3 bases and J gave up 0 bases, with 21 bases separating them. From germline, CDR1 is MGHRA and CDR2 YSYEKL. The CDR3 is CASSHLPTGTINSGNTIYF. In DNA form, the CDR3 reads TGCGCCAGCAGCCACCTCCCGACAGGAACCATTAACTCTGGAAACACCATATATTTT.

DNA for the CDR3: TGTGCCAGCAGTTTTGGCAGTTTCGTGCAGTACTTC. Its protein is CASSFGSFVQYF. V and J are TRBV28 and TRBJ2-7; D is undetermined. The CDR3 runs 12 residues. CDR1 MDHEN and CDR2 SYDVKM come from the germline V gene. Trimming removed 3 bases from V and 9 bases from J, with 12 bases in between.

This clone appeared once. The rearrangement joins TRBV5-6 to TRBJ2-2; D might be TRBD1 or TRBD2, each matching 5 bases. Trimming cost V 2 bases and J 4 bases, with 9 bases left between them. The CDR3 contains 14 residues. CDR1 and CDR2 from the germline V gene are SGHDT and YYEEEE. CDR3 loop: CASSFGTFTGELFF. The CDR3 region has the DNA TGTGCCAGCAGCTTCGGGACGTTCACCGGGGAGCTGTTTTTT.

V is TRBV6-5 and J is TRBJ1-2; D gene unclear. With 6 bases removed from V and 3 bases from J, the gap between germline ends came to 2 bases. The germline CDR1 and CDR2 sequences are MNHEY and SVGAGI. This CDR3 comprises 10 residues. The DNA for the CDR3 is TGTGCCAGCAGGGACTATGGCTACACCTTC. It is translated as CASRDYGYTF.

The V and J genes are TRBV19 and TRBJ1-5; weak D call: TRBD1 (6 bases). Germline V gives CDR1 LNHDA, CDR2 SQIVND (reference sequence). Trimming left V 5 bases short and J 0 bases short, with 17 bases between. The CDR3 runs 17 residues. CDR3 residues: CASSPLPQGHSNQPQHF. The CDR3 DNA reads TGTGCCAGTAGTCCACTACCACAGGGACATAGCAATCAGCCCCAGCATTTT.